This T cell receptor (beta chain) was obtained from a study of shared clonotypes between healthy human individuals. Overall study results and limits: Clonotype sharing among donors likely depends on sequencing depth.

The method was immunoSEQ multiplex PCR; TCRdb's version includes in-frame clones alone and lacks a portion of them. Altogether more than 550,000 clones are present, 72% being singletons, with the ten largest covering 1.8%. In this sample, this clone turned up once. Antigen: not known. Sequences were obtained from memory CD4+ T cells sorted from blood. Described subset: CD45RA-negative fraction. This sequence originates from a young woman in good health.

CDR3 bases: TGTGCCAGCTCACCATTTCACGGACGAAATGAAAAACTGTTTTTT. It specifies CASSPFHGRNEKLFF. The chain carries TRBV18 and TRBJ1-4, with D unresolved. The ends were cut back, 2 bases at V and 5 bases at J, with 12 bases in the middle. Germline lookup yields CDR1 KGHSH and CDR2 LQKENI. The CDR3 sequence is 15 residues long.